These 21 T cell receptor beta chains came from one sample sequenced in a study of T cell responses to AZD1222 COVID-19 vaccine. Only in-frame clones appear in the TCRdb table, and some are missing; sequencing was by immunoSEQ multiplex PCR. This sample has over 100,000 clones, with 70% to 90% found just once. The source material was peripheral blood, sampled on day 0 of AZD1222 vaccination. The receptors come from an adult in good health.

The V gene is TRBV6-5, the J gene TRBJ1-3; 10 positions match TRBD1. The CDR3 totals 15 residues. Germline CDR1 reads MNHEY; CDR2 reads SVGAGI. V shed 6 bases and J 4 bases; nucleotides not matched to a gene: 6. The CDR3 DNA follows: TGTGCCAGCAGGGCTGACAGGGGGCAGGGAAACACCATATATTTT. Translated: CASRADRGQGNTIYF.

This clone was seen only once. DNA of the CDR3: TGTGCCTGCCAAACAGACCTGAGGAACACTGAAGCTTTCTTT. Protein sequence: CACQTDLRNTEAFF. This chain connects TRBV30 to TRBJ1-1; D is uncertain. V was cut by 6 bases and J by 1 base, with 15 bases left in between. CDR3 length: 14 amino acids. CDR1 and CDR2 from the germline V gene are GTSNPN and SVGIG (reference sequence).

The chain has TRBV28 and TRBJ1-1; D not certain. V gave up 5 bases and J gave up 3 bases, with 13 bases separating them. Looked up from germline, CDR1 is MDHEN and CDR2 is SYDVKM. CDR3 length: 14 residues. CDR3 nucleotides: TGTGCCAGCAGTAACCAAGGGTGGGACACTGAAGCTTTCTTT. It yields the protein CASSNQGWDTEAFF. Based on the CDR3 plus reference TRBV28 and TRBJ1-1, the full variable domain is DVKVTQSSRYLVKRTGEKVFLECVQDMDHENMFWYRQDPGLGLRLIYFSYDVKMKEKGDIPEGYSVSREKKERFSLILESASTNQTSMYLCASSNQGWDTEAFFGQGTRLTVV.

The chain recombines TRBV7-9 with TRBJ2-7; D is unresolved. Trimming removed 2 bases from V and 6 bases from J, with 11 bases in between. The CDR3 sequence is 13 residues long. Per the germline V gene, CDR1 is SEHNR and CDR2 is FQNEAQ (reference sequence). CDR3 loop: CASSLLGSGEQYF. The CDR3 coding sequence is TGTGCCAGCAGCTTACTGGGTTCTGGCGAGCAGTACTTC.

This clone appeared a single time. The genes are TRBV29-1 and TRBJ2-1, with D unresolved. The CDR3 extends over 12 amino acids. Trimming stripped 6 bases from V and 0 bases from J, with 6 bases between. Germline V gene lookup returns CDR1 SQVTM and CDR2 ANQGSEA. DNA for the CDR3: TGCAGCGTCATCGGCTCCTACAATGAGCAGTTCTTC. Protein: CSVIGSYNEQFF.

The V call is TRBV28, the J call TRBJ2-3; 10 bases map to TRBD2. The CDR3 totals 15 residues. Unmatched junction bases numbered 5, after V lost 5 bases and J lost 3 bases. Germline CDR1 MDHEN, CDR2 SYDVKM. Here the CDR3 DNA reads TGTGCCAGCAGTCCCGGGACTAGCGTAACAGATACGCAGTATTTT. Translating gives CASSPGTSVTDTQYF.

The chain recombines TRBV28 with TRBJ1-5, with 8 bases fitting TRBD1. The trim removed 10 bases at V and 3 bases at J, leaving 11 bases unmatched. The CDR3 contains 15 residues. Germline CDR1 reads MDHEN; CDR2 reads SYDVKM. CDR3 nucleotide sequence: TGTGCCACCCAGCAGGGGGCGGGAAACAATCAGCCCCAGCATTTT. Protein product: CATQQGAGNNQPQHF.

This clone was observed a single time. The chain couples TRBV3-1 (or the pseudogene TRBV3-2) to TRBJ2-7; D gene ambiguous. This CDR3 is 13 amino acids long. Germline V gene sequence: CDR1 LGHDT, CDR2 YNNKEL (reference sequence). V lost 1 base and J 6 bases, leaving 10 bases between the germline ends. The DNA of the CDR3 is TGTGCCAGCAGCCAAGCCCTGTGGGGCGAGCAGTACTTC. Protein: CASSQALWGEQYF.

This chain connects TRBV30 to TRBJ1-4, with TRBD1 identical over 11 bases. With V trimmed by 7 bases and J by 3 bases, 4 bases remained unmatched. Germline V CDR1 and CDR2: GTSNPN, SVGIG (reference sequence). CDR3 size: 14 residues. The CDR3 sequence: CALDRGLANEKLFF. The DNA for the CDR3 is TGTGCCTTGGACAGGGGGCTCGCTAATGAAAAACTGTTTTTT. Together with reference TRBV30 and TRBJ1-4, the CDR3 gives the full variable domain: SQTIHQWPATLVQPVGSPLSLECTVEGTSNPNLYWYRQAAGRGLQLLFYSVGIGQISSEVPQNLSASRPQDRQFILSSKKLLLSDSGFYLCALDRGLANEKLFFGSGTQLSVL.

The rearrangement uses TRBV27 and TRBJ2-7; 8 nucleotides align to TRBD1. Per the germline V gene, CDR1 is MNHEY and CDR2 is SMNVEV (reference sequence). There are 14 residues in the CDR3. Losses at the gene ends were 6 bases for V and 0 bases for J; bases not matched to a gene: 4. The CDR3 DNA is TGTGCCAGCAGGTTACAGGGGGGCTCCTACGAGCAGTACTTC. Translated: CASRLQGGSYEQYF.

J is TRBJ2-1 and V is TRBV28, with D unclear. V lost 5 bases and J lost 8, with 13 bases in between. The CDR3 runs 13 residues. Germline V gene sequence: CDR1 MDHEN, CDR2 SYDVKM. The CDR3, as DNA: TGTGCCAGCAGTAGGGCTGCCCGGGATGAGCAGTTCTTC. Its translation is CASSRAARDEQFF.

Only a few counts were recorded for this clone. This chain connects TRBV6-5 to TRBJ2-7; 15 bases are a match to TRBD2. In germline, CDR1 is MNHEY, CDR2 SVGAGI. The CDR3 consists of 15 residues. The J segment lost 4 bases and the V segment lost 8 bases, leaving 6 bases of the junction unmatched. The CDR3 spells CASAGLAGGGYEQYF. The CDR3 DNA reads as TGTGCCAGCGCGGGACTAGCGGGAGGTGGGTACGAGCAGTACTTC.

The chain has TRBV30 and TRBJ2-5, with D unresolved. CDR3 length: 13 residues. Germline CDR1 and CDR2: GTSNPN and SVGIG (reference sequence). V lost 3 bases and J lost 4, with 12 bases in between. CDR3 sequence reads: CAWSVSPGETQYF. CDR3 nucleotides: TGTGCCTGGAGCGTTTCACCTGGAGAGACCCAGTACTTC.

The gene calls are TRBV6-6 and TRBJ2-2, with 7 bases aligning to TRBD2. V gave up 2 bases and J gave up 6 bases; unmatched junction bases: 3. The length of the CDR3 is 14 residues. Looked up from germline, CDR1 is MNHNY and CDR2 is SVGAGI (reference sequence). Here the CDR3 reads CASSYDGGSGELFF. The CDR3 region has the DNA TGTGCCAGCAGTTACGACGGGGGGTCCGGGGAGCTGTTTTTT.

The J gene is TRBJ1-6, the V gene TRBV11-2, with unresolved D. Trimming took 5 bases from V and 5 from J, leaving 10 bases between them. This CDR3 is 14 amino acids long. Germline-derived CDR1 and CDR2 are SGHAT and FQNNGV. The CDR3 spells CASSNRGNNSPLHF. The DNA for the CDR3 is TGTGCCAGCAGCAACCGGGGAAATAATTCACCCCTCCACTTT. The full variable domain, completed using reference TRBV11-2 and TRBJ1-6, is EAGVAQSPRYKIIEKRQSVAFWCNPISGHATLYWYQQILGQGPKLLIQFQNNGVVDDSQLPKDRFSAERLKGVDSTLKIQPAKLEDSAVYLCASSNRGNNSPLHFGNGTRLTVT.

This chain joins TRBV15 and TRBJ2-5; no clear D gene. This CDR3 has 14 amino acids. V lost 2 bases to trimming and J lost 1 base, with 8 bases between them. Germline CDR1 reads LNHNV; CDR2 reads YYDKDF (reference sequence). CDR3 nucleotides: TGTGCCACCAGCAGACAGGACCCCCAAGAGACCCAGTACTTC. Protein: CATSRQDPQETQYF.

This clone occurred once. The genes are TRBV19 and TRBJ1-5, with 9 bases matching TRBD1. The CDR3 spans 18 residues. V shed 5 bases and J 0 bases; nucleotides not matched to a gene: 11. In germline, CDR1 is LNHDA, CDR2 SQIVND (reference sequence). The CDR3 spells CASSLSGQGSASNQPQHF. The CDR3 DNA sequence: TGTGCCAGTAGTCTATCAGGACAGGGGTCGGCTAGCAATCAGCCCCAGCATTTT.

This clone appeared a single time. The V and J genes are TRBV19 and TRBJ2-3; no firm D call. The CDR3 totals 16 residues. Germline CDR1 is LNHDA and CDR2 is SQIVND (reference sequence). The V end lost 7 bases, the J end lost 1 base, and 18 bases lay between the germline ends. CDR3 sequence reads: CASKGQGGVGTDTQYF. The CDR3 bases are TGTGCCAGTAAGGGCCAAGGCGGAGTGGGCACAGATACGCAGTATTTT. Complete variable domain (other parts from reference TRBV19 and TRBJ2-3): DGGITQSPKYLFRKEGQNVTLSCEQNLNHDAMYWYRQDPGQGLRLIYYSQIVNDFQKGDIAEGYSVSREKKESFPLTVTSAQKNPTAFYLCASKGQGGVGTDTQYFGPGTRLTVL.

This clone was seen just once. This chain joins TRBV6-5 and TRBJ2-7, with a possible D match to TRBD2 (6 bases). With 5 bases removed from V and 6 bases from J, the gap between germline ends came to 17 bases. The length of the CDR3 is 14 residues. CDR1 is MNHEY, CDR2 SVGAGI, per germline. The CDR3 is CASSPSGRAPEQYF. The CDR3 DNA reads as TGTGCCAGCAGTCCAAGCGGGCGAGCACCCGAGCAGTACTTC.

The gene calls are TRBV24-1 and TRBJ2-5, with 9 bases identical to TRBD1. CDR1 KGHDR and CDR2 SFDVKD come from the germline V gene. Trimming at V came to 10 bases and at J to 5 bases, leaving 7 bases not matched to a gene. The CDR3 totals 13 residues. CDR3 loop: CATGDRVVETQYF. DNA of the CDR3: TGTGCCACGGGGGACAGGGTGGTGGAGACCCAGTACTTC.

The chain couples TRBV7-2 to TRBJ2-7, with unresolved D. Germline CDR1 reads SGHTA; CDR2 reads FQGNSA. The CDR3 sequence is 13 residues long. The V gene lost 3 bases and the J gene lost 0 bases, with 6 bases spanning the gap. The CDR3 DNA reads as TGTGCCAGCAGCTTGCTAGTCTCCTACGAGCAGTACTTC. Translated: CASSLLVSYEQYF.